This record covers a single T cell receptor beta chain. No antigen is known for it. Germline V lookup: CDR1 SGDLS, CDR2 YYNGEE. After removal of 0 bases from V and 10 bases from J, the junction contained 8 bases not matched to a gene. The CDR3 runs 15 residues. The data originate from a study of T cell responses to AZD1222 COVID-19 vaccine. Whole-study findings and limits: The donor cohort was predominantly white British with a female majority, and clonal diversity may have been underestimated. Spike was spanned by vaccine-associated CD4 TCRs, which were dominant at 160-218 and 743-854. Recipients of two AZD1222 doses showed rising Spike-specific TCR breadth and depth. Nearly half of spike-specific TCRs reportedly go after variant regions that carry no mutations.

Here immunoSEQ multiplex PCR was the method, and the copy in TCRdb shows in-frame clones only, minus some. The profile covers about 120,000 clones, with roughly nine tenths appearing a single time and around 1.7% taken by the ten largest. The source material was peripheral blood, sampled on day 0 of AZD1222 vaccination. This TCR came from an adult in good health. The gene calls are TRBV9 and TRBJ1-4; 8 bases map to TRBD1. CDR3 coding DNA: TGTGCCAGCAGCGTAGAAGGGACAGGTTTCGGAAAACTGTTTTTT. This gives the protein CASSVEGTGFGKLFF.